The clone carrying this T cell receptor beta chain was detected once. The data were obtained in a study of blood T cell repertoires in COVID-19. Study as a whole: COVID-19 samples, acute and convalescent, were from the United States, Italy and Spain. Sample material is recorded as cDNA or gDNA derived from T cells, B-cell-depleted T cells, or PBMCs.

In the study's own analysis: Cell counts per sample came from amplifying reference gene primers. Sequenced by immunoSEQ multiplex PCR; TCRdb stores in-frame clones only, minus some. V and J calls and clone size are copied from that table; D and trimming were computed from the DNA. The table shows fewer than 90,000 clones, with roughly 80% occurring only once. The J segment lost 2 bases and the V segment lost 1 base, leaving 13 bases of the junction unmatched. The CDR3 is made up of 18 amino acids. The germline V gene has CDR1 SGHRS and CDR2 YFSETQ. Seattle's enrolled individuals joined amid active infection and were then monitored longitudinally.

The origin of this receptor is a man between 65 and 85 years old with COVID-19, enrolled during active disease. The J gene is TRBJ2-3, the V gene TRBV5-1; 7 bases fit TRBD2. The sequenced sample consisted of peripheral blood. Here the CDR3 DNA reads TGCGCCAGCAGCTTGTATCCGCCTAGCGGAGCTATCACAGATACGCAGTATTTT. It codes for CASSLYPPSGAITDTQYF. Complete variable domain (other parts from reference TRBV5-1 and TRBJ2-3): KAGVTQTPRYLIKTRGQQVTLSCSPISGHRSVSWYQQTPGQGLQFLFEYFSETQRNKGNFPGRFSGRQFSNSRSEMNVSTLELGDSALYLCASSLYPPSGAITDTQYFGPGTRLTVL.